Presented here are 30 T cell receptor beta chains from one specimen sequenced in a study of PD-1 blockade in classical Hodgkin lymphoma. The method was immunoSEQ multiplex PCR; TCRdb's version includes in-frame clones alone and lacks a portion of them. The sample has just under 20,000 clones; around 78% are singletons. The time point: cycle 4 day 1 (C4D1), after less than 7 weeks of nivolumab. Each and every patient relapsed after autologous stem cell transplantation, and patients got differing brentuximab vedotin exposure. By magnetic negative selection, CD4+ T cells were purified from thawed PBMCs. The sequencing here drew on CD4+ T cells from blood, taken before the fourth cycle of nivolumab. These receptors all come from a human donor with classical Hodgkin lymphoma.

The chain employs TRBV10-2 and TRBJ1-4; 8 positions agree with TRBD1. CDR1 is WSHSY and CDR2 is SAAADI in the germline V gene. V lost 0 bases to trimming and J lost 6 bases; unmatched junction nucleotides: 9. The CDR3 extends over 17 amino acids. The CDR3 loop is CASSESRTGYNDEKLFF. The CDR3 bases are TGCGCCAGCAGTGAGTCCCGGACAGGGTACAATGATGAAAAACTGTTTTTT.

The chain couples TRBV28 to TRBJ1-5; possibly TRBD1 for D (6 bases). The CDR3 loop spans 18 amino acids. V lost 1 base, J lost 2 bases, and 18 bases lay in between. Looked up from germline, CDR1 is MDHEN and CDR2 is SYDVKM. The CDR3 nucleotides read TGTGCCAGCAGTTTATCACGGACAAGGGGGTCTCGCAATCAGCCCCAGCATTTT. This codes for CASSLSRTRGSRNQPQHF.

The chain carries TRBV7-8 and TRBJ1-1; TRBD1 might be the D (6 bases). Trimming pared 5 bases from V and 1 base from J, leaving 17 bases between. Germline V gene lookup returns CDR1 SGHVS and CDR2 FQNEAQ. This CDR3 spans 16 amino acids. The CDR3 spells CASSPSGTLANTEAFF. The CDR3 coding sequence is TGTGCCAGCAGCCCATCCGGGACACTGGCGAACACTGAAGCTTTCTTT. The entire variable domain, with the rest obtained from reference TRBV7-8 and TRBJ1-1, is as follows: GAGVSQSPRYKVAKRGQDVALRCDPISGHVSLFWYQQALGQGPEFLTYFQNEAQLDKSGLPSDRFFAERPEGSVSTLKIQRTQQEDSAVYLCASSPSGTLANTEAFFGQGTRLTVV.

V gene TRBV5-1 combines with J gene TRBJ2-3; D could derive from TRBD1 or TRBD2 (5 bases each). Germline values: CDR1 SGHRS, CDR2 YFSETQ. The V end was cut by 0 bases, the J end by 2 bases, with 10 bases between. The CDR3 has 15 amino acids. CDR3 bases: TGCGCCAGCAGCTTGGTTGAGGGGTCCACAGATACGCAGTATTTT. Protein: CASSLVEGSTDTQYF.

This chain joins TRBV5-1 and TRBJ2-3; the D is unclear. The length of the CDR3 is 12 residues. Germline CDR1 reads SGHRS; CDR2 reads YFSETQ. V dropped 7 bases and J dropped 4 bases, with 10 bases sitting between them. The CDR3 region has the DNA TGCGCCAGCCGCGCCTATTCAGATACGCAGTATTTT. Encoded protein: CASRAYSDTQYF.

The chain is built from TRBV2 and TRBJ1-6, with D unclear. Germline CDR1 and CDR2: SNHLY and FYNNEI. Trimming pared 7 bases from V and 7 bases from J, leaving 20 bases between. The CDR3 length is 16 residues. The CDR3 here is CASNFRRAGWNSPLHF. In nucleotides, the CDR3 is TGTGCCAGCAATTTCCGCCGGGCAGGTTGGAATTCACCCCTCCACTTT.

The V gene is TRBV28, the J gene TRBJ1-1, with D unresolved. The CDR3 length is 12 residues. The germline V gene has CDR1 MDHEN and CDR2 SYDVKM. Trimming removed 2 bases at V and 8 bases at J, with 9 bases between. CDR3 sequence reads: CASSLEGEEAFF. As DNA, the CDR3 is TGTGCCAGCAGTTTAGAGGGAGAGGAAGCTTTCTTT.

V and J are TRBV28 and TRBJ2-4; 7 nucleotides line up with TRBD2. The junction had 3 bases not matched to a gene; V was cut back by 4 bases and J by 0 bases. The CDR3 runs 15 residues. The germline V gene has CDR1 MDHEN and CDR2 SYDVKM. The CDR3 bases are TGTGCCAGCAGTTCCCTAGCGGTAGCCAAAAACATTCAGTACTTC. Translation gives CASSSLAVAKNIQYF.

The chain employs TRBV6-5 and TRBJ1-5; D unresolved. This CDR3 comprises 13 residues. The V gene lost 10 bases and the J gene lost 9 bases, with 19 bases spanning the gap. Per germline, CDR1 MNHEY and CDR2 SVGAGI. As DNA, the CDR3 is TGTGCCACCCGCGGACCGGCCCTGGGGCCCCAGCATTTT. It specifies CATRGPALGPQHF.

This rearrangement joins TRBV9 to TRBJ2-1; a weak D match, TRBD2 (6 bases). V was clipped by 4 bases and J by 9 bases, with 11 bases between them. CDR1 and CDR2 from the germline V gene are SGDLS and YYNGEE. The CDR3 covers 12 residues. CDR3 in amino acids: CASSFRLGEQFF. In DNA, the CDR3 is TGTGCCAGCAGCTTTCGACTAGGTGAGCAGTTCTTC.

The chain recombines TRBV15 with TRBJ2-3; D remains unclear. The CDR3 contains 16 residues. Germline CDR1 is LNHNV and CDR2 is YYDKDF (reference sequence). V shed 0 bases and J shed 2 bases, with 12 bases lying between them. The CDR3 sequence: CATSREGSTPTDTQYF. The CDR3 DNA follows: TGTGCCACCAGCAGAGAAGGTAGTACCCCCACAGATACGCAGTATTTT.

For the CDR3, the DNA is TGCGCCAGCAGCTTGGAGTCTAGCGGGAGTGAGCAGTACTTC. Its protein is CASSLESSGSEQYF. The rearrangement links TRBV5-1 to TRBJ2-5; TRBD2 matches at 10 bases. The V gene's germline CDR1 is SGHRS and CDR2 YFSETQ. J was trimmed by 11 bases and V by 0 bases; bases with no gene match: 7. The CDR3 contains 14 residues.

The V gene is TRBV5-1, the J gene TRBJ2-2; no definite D call. V was trimmed by 4 bases and J by 1 base, leaving 8 bases between them. The CDR3 is 14 residues long. In germline, CDR1 is SGHRS, CDR2 YFSETQ. The CDR3 loop is CASSGTVNTGELFF. The CDR3 nucleotides read TGCGCCAGCAGCGGAACGGTGAACACCGGGGAGCTGTTTTTT.

The V call is TRBV19, the J call TRBJ2-2, with 7 bases identical to TRBD2. The CDR3 is 16 residues long. Germline V gene data show CDR1 as LNHDA and CDR2 as SQIVND (reference sequence). V lost 4 bases to trimming and J lost 0 bases; unmatched junction nucleotides: 5. CDR3 loop: CASSTPGLSNTGELFF. CDR3 in DNA: TGTGCCAGTAGTACTCCGGGACTATCGAACACCGGGGAGCTGTTTTTT.

This clone was recorded once. The chain carries TRBV2 and TRBJ2-7; D call uncertain. This CDR3 is built from 11 residues. The germline V gene has CDR1 SNHLY and CDR2 FYNNEI. Trimming cost V 6 bases and J 3 bases, with 6 bases left between them. The CDR3 DNA reads as TGTGCCAGCAGCCCATACTACGAGCAGTACTTC. Its protein is CASSPYYEQYF. Looking up the rest from reference TRBV2 and TRBJ2-7 gives the full variable domain: EPEVTQTPSHQVTQMGQEVILRCVPISNHLYFYWYRQILGQKVEFLVSFYNNEISEKSEIFDDQFSVERPDGSNFTLKIRSTKLEDSAMYFCASSPYYEQYFGPGTRLTVT.

The rearrangement uses TRBV6-6 and TRBJ1-1; no clear D. The CDR3 runs to 14 residues. Looked up from germline, CDR1 is MNHNY and CDR2 is SVGAGI (reference sequence). V lost 6 bases to trimming and J lost 4 bases, with 15 bases between them. For the CDR3, the DNA is TGTGCCAGCAGGGGGTTGGTTGGGATCACTGAAGCTTTCTTT. Amino acid sequence: CASRGLVGITEAFF.

The chain carries TRBV18 and TRBJ2-3; 10 bases are a match to TRBD2. In germline, CDR1 is KGHSH, CDR2 LQKENI. Germline trimming cut 3 bases from V and 6 bases from J; bases unmatched to any gene: 12. CDR3 length equals 17 residues. CDR3 loop: CASSPYRVAGGSDTQYF. CDR3 in DNA: TGTGCCAGCTCACCCTATCGGGTAGCGGGAGGTTCGGATACGCAGTATTTT.

V is TRBV6-1 and J is TRBJ1-5; no reliable D call. The length of the CDR3 is 16 residues. The germline gives CDR1 MNHNS, CDR2 SASEGT. V lost 4 bases to trimming and J lost 0 bases, with 13 bases between them. This CDR3 is CASSGRQGNSNQPQHF. Here the CDR3 DNA reads TGTGCCAGCAGTGGTAGACAAGGAAATAGCAATCAGCCCCAGCATTTT.

The chain employs TRBV6-6 and TRBJ1-2, with 7 nucleotides matching TRBD1. The germline V gene has CDR1 MNHNY and CDR2 SVGAGI (reference sequence). The CDR3 is 13 residues long. Trimming took 5 bases from V and 8 from J; bases not matched to a gene: 8. CDR3 loop: CASSTLPQGGYTF. CDR3 nucleotide sequence: TGTGCCAGCAGTACCCTCCCACAGGGGGGCTACACCTTC.

The chain is built from TRBV6-1 and TRBJ2-7, with D tentatively TRBD1 or TRBD2 (5 bases each). The CDR3 covers 14 residues. Germline CDR1 is MNHNS and CDR2 is SASEGT. Trimming left V 6 bases short and J 6 bases short, with 18 bases between. CDR3 sequence: CASRNPGAFGEQYF. In DNA form, the CDR3 reads TGTGCCAGCAGGAATCCCGGGGCCTTCGGCGAGCAGTACTTC.

The rearrangement joins TRBV7-9 to TRBJ2-1, with 10 bases lining up with TRBD2. The CDR3 length is 15 residues. Germline V gives CDR1 SEHNR, CDR2 FQNEAQ (reference sequence). J lost 11 bases, V lost 4 bases, and 11 bases had no gene match. CDR3 DNA sequence: TGTGCCAGCAGCTACCCAGGCGGACTAGCGGAGAAGCAGTTCTTC. Protein: CASSYPGGLAEKQFF.

This chain joins TRBV10-3 and TRBJ2-3, with a tentative D call TRBD1 (5 bases). V was shortened by 7 bases and J by 6 bases, with 11 bases between the two germline ends. The length of the CDR3 is 12 residues. Looked up from germline, CDR1 is ENHRY and CDR2 is SYGVKD. The CDR3 loop is CAIKLQGDTQYF. In DNA form, the CDR3 reads TGTGCCATCAAGTTGCAGGGTGATACGCAGTATTTT.

This sequence joins TRBV28 and TRBJ1-1, with D perhaps matching TRBD1 (5 bases). V shed 0 bases and J shed 4 bases, with 9 bases lying between them. The CDR3 totals 14 residues. Per germline, CDR1 MDHEN and CDR2 SYDVKM. The CDR3 loop reads CASSLWTGGTEAFF. CDR3 DNA sequence: TGTGCCAGCAGTTTATGGACGGGGGGCACTGAAGCTTTCTTT.

The chain uses TRBV5-1 and TRBJ2-1, with D maybe TRBD1 (6 bases). Trimming removed 1 base from V and 9 bases from J, with 8 bases in between. The CDR3 runs to 12 residues. The germline gives CDR1 SGHRS, CDR2 YFSETQ. The DNA of the CDR3 is TGCGCCAGCAGCTTGAGGGGGTCTGAGCAGTTCTTC. Its translation is CASSLRGSEQFF. The whole variable domain, remainder taken from reference TRBV5-1 and TRBJ2-1, is KAGVTQTPRYLIKTRGQQVTLSCSPISGHRSVSWYQQTPGQGLQFLFEYFSETQRNKGNFPGRFSGRQFSNSRSEMNVSTLELGDSALYLCASSLRGSEQFFGPGTRLTVL.

The rearrangement joins TRBV19 to TRBJ2-3; D gene ambiguous. Between the trimmed V and J ends, which lost 3 bases and 0 bases, there was a span of 4 bases. In germline, CDR1 is LNHDA, CDR2 SQIVND (reference sequence). This CDR3 contains 13 residues. CDR3 protein: CASSMGSTDTQYF. CDR3 sequence (DNA): TGTGCCAGTAGTATGGGGAGCACAGATACGCAGTATTTT.

This clone was seen only a few times. This sequence joins TRBV14 and TRBJ1-1; 9 positions agree with TRBD1. The junction had 14 bases not matched to a gene; V was cut back by 0 bases and J by 0 bases. The germline V gene encodes CDR1 SGHDN and CDR2 FVKESK. CDR3 length: 20 amino acids. CDR3 loop: CASSQDSNPRDREMNTEAFF. As DNA, the CDR3 is TGTGCCAGCAGCCAAGATTCCAACCCCCGGGACAGGGAAATGAACACTGAAGCTTTCTTT.

J is TRBJ2-5 and V is TRBV19, with 9 bases that match TRBD1. Looked up from germline, CDR1 is LNHDA and CDR2 is SQIVND (reference sequence). V lost 3 bases and J lost 13; bases outside the gene matches: 6. The CDR3 spans 12 residues. The chain's CDR3 is CASSMGDRVTYF. The DNA of the CDR3 is TGTGCCAGTAGTATGGGGGACAGGGTCACGTACTTC.

The sample holds a few counts of this clone. V gene TRBV20-1 combines with J gene TRBJ2-5; no reliable D call. The germline CDR1 and CDR2 sequences are DFQATT and SNEGSKA (reference sequence). V lost 0 bases and J 7 bases, leaving 6 bases between the germline ends. This CDR3 comprises 11 residues. The CDR3 DNA reads TGCAGTGCTAGAGAGTCGCGGACCCAGTACTTC. It is translated as CSARESRTQYF.

Regarding this clone: The same CDR3 is also encoded by other DNA sequences in this sample. The rearrangement joins TRBV19 to TRBJ1-4, with 7 bases matching TRBD1. The CDR3 covers 15 residues. Germline values: CDR1 LNHDA, CDR2 SQIVND (reference sequence). J gave up 4 bases and V 5 bases, and 7 bases lay outside the gene matches. This CDR3 is CASSPQGQYNEKLFF. The CDR3 DNA is TGTGCCAGTAGTCCACAGGGACAGTATAATGAAAAACTGTTTTTT.

This clone appeared a few times. The CDR3: CASSFKSGQGTGELFF. The CDR3 region has the DNA TGTGCCAGCAGCTTTAAATCGGGACAGGGCACCGGGGAGCTGTTTTTT. The chain carries TRBV5-4 and TRBJ2-2; the match to TRBD1 covers 9 bases. V shed 2 bases, J shed 4 bases, and the junction held 6 bases outside the gene matches. The length of the CDR3 is 16 residues. Germline lookup yields CDR1 SGHNT and CDR2 YYREEE (reference sequence).